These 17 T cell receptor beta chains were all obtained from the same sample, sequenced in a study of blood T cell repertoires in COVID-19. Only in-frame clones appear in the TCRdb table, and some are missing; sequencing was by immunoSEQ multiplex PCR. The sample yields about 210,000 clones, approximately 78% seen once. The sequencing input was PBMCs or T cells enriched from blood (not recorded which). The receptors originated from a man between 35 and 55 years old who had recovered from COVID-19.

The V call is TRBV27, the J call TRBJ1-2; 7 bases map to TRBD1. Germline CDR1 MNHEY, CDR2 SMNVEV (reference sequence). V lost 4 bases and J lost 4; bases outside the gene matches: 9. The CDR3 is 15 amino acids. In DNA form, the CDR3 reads TGTGCCAGCAGTTCTTATGGTTCAGGGGGCTATGGCTACACCTTC. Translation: CASSSYGSGGYGYTF.

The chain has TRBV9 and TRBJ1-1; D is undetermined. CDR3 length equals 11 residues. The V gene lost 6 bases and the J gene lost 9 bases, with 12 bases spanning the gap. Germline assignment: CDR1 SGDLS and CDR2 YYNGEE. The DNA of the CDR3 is TGTGCCAGCACCTCACAACGAAAAGCTTTCTTT. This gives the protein CASTSQRKAFF.

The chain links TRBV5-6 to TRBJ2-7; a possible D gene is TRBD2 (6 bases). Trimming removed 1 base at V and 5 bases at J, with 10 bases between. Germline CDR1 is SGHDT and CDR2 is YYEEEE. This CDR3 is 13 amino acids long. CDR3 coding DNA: TGTGCCAGCAGCTTGAGGAGGGTCCACGAGCAGTACTTC. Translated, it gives CASSLRRVHEQYF.

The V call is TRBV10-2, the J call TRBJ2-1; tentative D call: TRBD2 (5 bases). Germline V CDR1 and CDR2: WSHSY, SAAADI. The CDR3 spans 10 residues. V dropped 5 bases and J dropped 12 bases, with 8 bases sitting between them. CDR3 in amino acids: CASSSGLQFF. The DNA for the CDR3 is TGCGCCAGCAGTAGCGGTCTGCAGTTCTTC.

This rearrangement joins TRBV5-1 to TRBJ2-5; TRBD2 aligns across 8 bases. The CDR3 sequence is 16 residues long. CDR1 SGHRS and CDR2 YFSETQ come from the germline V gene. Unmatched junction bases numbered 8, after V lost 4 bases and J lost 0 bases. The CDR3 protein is CASSDGLAQNQETQYF. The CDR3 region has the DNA TGCGCCAGCAGCGACGGACTAGCACAGAACCAAGAGACCCAGTACTTC.

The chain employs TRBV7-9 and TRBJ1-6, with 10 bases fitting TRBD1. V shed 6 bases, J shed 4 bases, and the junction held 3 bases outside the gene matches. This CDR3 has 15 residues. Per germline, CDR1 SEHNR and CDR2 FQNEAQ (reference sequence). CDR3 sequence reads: CASRGTGDYNSPLHF. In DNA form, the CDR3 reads TGTGCCAGCAGGGGGACAGGGGATTATAATTCACCCCTCCACTTT.

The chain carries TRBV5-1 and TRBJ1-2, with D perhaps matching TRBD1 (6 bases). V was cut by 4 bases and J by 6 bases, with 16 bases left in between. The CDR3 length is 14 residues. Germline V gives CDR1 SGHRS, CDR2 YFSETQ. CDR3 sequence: CASSITGGANGYTF. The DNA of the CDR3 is TGCGCCAGCAGCATTACTGGGGGCGCGAATGGCTACACCTTC.

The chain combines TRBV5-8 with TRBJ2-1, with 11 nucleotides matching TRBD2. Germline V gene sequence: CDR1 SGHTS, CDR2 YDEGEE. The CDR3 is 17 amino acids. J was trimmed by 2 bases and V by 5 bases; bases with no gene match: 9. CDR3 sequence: CASSKPGLAETYNEQFF. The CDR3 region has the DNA TGTGCCAGCAGTAAGCCGGGACTAGCGGAAACCTACAATGAGCAGTTCTTC.

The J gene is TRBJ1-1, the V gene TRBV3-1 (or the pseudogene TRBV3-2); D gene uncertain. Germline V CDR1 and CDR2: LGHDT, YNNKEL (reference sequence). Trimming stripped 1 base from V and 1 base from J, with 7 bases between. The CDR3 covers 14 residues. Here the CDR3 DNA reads TGTGCCAGCAGCCAAGTTACCAGGAACACTGAAGCTTTCTTT. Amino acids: CASSQVTRNTEAFF.

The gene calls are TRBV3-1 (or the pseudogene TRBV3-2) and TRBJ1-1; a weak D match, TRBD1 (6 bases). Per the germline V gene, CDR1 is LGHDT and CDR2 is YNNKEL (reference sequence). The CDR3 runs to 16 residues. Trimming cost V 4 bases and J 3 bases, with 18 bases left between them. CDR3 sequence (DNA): TGTGCCAGCAGCCGAGGGATTACAGGGATGGACACTGAAGCTTTCTTT. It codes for CASSRGITGMDTEAFF.

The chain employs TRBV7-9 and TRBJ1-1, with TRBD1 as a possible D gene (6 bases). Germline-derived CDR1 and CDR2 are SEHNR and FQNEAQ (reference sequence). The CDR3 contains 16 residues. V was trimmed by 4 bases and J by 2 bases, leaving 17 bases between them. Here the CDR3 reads CASSSDRRIINTEAFF. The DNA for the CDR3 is TGTGCCAGCAGCTCCGACAGGAGAATTATAAACACTGAAGCTTTCTTT.

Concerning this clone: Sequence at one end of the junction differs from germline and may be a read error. Here the CDR3 DNA reads TGTGTCAGCAAACAAGTGACAGGGCAGTCCTACGAGCAGTACTTC. As protein: CVSKQVTGQSYEQYF. V usage is TRBV2 and J usage is TRBJ2-7, with TRBD1 identical over 7 bases. The CDR3 runs to 15 residues. The germline V gene encodes CDR1 SNHLY and CDR2 FYNNEI.

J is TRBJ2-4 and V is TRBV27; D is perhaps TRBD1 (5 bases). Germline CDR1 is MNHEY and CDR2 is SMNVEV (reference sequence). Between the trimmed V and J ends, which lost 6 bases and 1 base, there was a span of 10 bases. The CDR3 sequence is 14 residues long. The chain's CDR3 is CASRDNRAKNIQYF. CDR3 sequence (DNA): TGTGCCAGCAGAGATAACAGGGCCAAAAACATTCAGTACTTC.

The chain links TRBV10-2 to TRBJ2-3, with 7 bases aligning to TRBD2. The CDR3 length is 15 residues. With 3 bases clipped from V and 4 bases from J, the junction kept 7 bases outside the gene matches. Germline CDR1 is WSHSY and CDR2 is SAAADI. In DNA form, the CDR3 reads TGCGCCAGCAGTGACTTAGCGGGCTACGCAGATACGCAGTATTTT. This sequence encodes CASSDLAGYADTQYF.

The CDR3 DNA sequence: TGCAGCGTCAATGGGGGGGAAGAAAAACTGTTTTTT. It specifies CSVNGGEEKLFF. The chain is built from TRBV29-1 and TRBJ1-4, with D possibly matching TRBD1 (5 bases). The CDR3 covers 12 residues. The V end lost 6 bases, the J end lost 8 bases, and 13 bases lay between the germline ends. Germline V gives CDR1 SQVTM, CDR2 ANQGSEA.

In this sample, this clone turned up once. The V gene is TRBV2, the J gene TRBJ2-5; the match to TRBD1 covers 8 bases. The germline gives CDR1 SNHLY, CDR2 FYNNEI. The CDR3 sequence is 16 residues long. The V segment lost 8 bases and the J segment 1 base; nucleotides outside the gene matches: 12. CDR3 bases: TGTGCCAGCGGGACAGGAACCTTAGGGGGCCAAGAGACCCAGTACTTC. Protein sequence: CASGTGTLGGQETQYF.

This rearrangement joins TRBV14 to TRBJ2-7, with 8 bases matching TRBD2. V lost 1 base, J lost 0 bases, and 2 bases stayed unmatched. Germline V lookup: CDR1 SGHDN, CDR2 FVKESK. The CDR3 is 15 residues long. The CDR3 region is CASSQGLANSYEQYF. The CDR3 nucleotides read TGTGCCAGCAGCCAAGGACTAGCGAACTCCTACGAGCAGTACTTC.